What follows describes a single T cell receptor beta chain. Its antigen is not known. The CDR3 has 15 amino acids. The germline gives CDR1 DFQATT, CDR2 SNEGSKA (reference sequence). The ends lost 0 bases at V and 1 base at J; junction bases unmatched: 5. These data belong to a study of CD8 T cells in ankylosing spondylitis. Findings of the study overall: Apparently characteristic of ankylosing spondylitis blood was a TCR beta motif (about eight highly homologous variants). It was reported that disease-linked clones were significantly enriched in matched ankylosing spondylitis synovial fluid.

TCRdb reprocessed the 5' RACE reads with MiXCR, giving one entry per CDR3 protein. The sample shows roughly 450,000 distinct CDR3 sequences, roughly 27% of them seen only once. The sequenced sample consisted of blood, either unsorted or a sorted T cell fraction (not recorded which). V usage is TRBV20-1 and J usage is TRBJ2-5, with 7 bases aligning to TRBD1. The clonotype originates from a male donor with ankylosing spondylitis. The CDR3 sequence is CSARDGDSIQETQYF. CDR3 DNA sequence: TGCAGTGCTAGAGATGGGGACAGCATCCAAGAGACCCAGTACTTC.